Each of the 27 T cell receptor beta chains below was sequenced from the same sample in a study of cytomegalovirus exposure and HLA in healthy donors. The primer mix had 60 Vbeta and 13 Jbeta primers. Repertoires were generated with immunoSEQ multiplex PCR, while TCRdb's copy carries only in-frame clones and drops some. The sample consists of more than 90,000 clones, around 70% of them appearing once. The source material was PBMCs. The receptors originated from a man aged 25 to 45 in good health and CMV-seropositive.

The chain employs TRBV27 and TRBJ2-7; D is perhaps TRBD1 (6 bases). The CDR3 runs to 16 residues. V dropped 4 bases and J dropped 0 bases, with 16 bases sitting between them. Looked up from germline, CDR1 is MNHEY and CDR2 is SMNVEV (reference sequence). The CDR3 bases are TGTGCCAGCAGTTCCATCTCCGGGACAAGCTCCTACGAGCAGTACGTC. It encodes CASSSISGTSSYEQYV.

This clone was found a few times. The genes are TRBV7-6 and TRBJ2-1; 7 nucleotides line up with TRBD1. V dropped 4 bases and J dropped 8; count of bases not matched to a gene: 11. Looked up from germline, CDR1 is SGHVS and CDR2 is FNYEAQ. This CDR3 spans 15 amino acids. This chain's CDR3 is CASSSVGGSFHEQFF. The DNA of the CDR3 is TGTGCCAGCAGCTCGGTAGGGGGCAGTTTTCATGAGCAGTTCTTC.

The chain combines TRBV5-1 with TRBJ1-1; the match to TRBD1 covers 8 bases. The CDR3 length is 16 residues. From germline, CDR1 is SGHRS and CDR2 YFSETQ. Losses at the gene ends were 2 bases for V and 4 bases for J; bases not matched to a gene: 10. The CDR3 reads CASSFGQGGRSTEAFF. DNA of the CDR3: TGCGCCAGCAGCTTTGGACAGGGCGGGCGGAGCACTGAAGCTTTCTTT.

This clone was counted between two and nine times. CDR3 in amino acids: CASSYSRGSSYNEQFF. CDR3 sequence (DNA): TGTGCCAGCAGTTACTCGAGGGGGAGCTCCTACAATGAGCAGTTCTTC. The chain is built from TRBV6-5 and TRBJ2-1; maybe TRBD1 (6 bases). The CDR3 sequence is 16 residues long. The germline V gene encodes CDR1 MNHEY and CDR2 SVGAGI. V lost 0 bases and J lost 0, with 9 bases in between.

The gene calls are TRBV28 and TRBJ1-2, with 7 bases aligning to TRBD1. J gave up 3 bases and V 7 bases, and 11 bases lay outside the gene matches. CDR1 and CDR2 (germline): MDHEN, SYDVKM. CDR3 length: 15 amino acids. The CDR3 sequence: CASTTGQERYYGYTF. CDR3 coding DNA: TGTGCCAGCACCACCGGACAGGAGCGCTACTATGGCTACACCTTC.

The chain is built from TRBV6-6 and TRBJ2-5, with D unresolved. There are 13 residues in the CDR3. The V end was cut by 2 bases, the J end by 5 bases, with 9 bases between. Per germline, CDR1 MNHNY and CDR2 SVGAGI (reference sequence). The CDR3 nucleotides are TGTGCCAGCAGTTACGGGCCGCAGGAGACCCAGTACTTC. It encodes CASSYGPQETQYF.

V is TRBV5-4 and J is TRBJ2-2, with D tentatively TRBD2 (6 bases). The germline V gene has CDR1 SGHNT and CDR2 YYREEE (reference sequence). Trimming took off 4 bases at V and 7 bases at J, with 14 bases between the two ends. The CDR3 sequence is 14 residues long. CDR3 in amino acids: CASSRREAGGELFF. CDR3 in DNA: TGTGCCAGCAGCAGGCGGGAAGCCGGCGGGGAGCTGTTTTTT.

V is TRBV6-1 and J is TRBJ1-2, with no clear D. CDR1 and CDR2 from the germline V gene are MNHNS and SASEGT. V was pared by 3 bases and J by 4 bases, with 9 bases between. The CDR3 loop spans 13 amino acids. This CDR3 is CASSDSSLYGYTF. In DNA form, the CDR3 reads TGTGCCAGCAGTGATAGCAGCCTCTATGGCTACACCTTC.

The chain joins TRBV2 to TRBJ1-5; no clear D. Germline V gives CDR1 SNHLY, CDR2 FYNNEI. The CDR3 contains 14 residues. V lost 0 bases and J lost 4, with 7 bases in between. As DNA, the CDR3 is TGTGCCAGCAGTGAAGCAAGAGGAAATCAGCCCCAGCATTTT. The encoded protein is CASSEARGNQPQHF.

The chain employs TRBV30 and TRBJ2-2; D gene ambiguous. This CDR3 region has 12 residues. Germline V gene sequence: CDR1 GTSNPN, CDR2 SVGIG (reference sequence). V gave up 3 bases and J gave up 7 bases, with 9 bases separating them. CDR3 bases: TGTGCCTGGAGCCTCATCGGCGGGGAGCTGTTTTTT. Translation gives CAWSLIGGELFF.

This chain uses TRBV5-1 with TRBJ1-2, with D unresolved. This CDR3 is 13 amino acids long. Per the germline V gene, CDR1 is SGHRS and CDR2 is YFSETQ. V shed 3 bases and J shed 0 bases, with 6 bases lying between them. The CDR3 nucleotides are TGCGCCAGCAGCTCCCGTCCTAACTATGGCTACACCTTC. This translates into CASSSRPNYGYTF.

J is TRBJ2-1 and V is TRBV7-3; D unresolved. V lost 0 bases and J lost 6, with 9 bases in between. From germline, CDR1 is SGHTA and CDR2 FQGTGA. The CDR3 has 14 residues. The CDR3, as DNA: TGTGCCAGCAGCTTAACGGTTTCCAGCAATGAGCAGTTCTTC. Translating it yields CASSLTVSSNEQFF. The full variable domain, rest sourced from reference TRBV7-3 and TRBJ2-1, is GAGVSQTPSNKVTEKGKYVELRCDPISGHTALYWYRQSLGQGPEFLIYFQGTGAADDSGLPNDRFFAVRPEGSVSTLKIQRTERGDSAVYLCASSLTVSSNEQFFGPGTRLTVL.

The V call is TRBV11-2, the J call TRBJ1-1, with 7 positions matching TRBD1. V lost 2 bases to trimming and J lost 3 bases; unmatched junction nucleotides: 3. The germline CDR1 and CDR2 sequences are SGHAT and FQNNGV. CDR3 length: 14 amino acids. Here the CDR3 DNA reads TGTGCCAGCAGCTTATTCCAGGGGGACACTGAAGCTTTCTTT. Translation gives CASSLFQGDTEAFF.

The CDR3, as DNA: TGTGCCAGCAGCGTAGACCCCCTAGGCAATGAGCAGTTCTTC. As protein: CASSVDPLGNEQFF. J is TRBJ2-1 and V is TRBV9; unclear D gene. CDR1 and CDR2 from the germline V gene are SGDLS and YYNGEE. The CDR3 contains 14 residues. Trimming stripped 0 bases from V and 6 bases from J, with 10 bases between.

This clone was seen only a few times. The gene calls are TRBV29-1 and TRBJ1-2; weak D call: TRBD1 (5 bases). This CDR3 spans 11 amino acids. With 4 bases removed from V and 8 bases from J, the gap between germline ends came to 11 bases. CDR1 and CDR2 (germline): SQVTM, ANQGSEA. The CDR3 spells CSVGGGLGYTF. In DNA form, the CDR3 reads TGCAGCGTTGGGGGGGGTTTAGGCTACACCTTC. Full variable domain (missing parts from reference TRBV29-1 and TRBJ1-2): SAVISQKPSRDICQRGTSLTIQCQVDSQVTMMFWYRQQPGQSLTLIATANQGSEATYESGFVIDKFPISRPNLTFSTLTVSNMSPEDSSIYLCSVGGGLGYTFGSGTRLTVV.

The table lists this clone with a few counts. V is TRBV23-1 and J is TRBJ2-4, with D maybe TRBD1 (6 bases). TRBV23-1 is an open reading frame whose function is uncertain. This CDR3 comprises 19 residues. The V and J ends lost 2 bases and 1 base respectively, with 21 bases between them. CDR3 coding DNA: TGCGCCAGCAGTCAAATGGTGGGGCGACAGGTTGGGGCCAAAAACATTCAGTACTTC. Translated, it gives CASSQMVGRQVGAKNIQYF.

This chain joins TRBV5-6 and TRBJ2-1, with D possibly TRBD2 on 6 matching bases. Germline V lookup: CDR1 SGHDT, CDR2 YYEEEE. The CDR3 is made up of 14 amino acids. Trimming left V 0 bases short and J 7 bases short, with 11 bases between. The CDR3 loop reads CASSLGWAGNEQFF. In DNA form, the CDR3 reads TGTGCCAGCAGCTTGGGTTGGGCGGGAAATGAGCAGTTCTTC.

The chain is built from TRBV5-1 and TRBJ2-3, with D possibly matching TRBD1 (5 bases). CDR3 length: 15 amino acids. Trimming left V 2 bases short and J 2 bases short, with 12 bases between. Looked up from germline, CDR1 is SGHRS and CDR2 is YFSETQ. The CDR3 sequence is CASSLGVPATDTQYF. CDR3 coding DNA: TGCGCCAGCAGCTTAGGGGTCCCAGCCACAGATACGCAGTATTTT.

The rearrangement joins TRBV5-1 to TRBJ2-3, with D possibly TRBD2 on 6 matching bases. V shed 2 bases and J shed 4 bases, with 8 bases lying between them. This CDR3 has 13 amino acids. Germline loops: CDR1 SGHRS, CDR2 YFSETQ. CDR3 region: CASSLSGADTQYF. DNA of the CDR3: TGCGCCAGCAGCTTATCGGGAGCAGATACGCAGTATTTT.

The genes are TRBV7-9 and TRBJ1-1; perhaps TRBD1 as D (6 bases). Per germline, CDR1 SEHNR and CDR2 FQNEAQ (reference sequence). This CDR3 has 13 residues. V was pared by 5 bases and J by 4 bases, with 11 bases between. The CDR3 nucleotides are TGTGCCAGCAGCCAGGGGTGGGGCACTGAAGCTTTCTTT. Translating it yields CASSQGWGTEAFF.

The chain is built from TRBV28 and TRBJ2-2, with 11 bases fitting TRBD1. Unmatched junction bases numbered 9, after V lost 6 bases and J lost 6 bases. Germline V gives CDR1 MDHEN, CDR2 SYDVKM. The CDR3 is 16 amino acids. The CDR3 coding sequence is TGTGCCAGCAGCGTGGCGGGACAGGGGGGGGCCGGGGAGCTGTTTTTT. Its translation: CASSVAGQGGAGELFF. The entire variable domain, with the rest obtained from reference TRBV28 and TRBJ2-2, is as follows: DVKVTQSSRYLVKRTGEKVFLECVQDMDHENMFWYRQDPGLGLRLIYFSYDVKMKEKGDIPEGYSVSREKKERFSLILESASTNQTSMYLCASSVAGQGGAGELFFGEGSRLTVL.

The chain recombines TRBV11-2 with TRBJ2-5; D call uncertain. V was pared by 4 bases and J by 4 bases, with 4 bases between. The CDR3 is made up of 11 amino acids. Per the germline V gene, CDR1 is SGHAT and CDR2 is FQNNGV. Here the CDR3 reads CASSSTETQYF. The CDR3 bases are TGTGCCAGCAGCTCTACAGAGACCCAGTACTTC.

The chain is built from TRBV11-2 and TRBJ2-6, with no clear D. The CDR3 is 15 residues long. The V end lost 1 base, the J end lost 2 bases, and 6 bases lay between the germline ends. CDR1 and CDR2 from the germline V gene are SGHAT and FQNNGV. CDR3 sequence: CASSLGRTGANVLTF. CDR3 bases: TGTGCCAGCAGCTTAGGCAGGACTGGGGCCAACGTCCTGACTTTC. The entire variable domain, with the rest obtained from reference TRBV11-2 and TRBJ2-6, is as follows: EAGVAQSPRYKIIEKRQSVAFWCNPISGHATLYWYQQILGQGPKLLIQFQNNGVVDDSQLPKDRFSAERLKGVDSTLKIQPAKLEDSAVYLCASSLGRTGANVLTFGAGSRLTVL.

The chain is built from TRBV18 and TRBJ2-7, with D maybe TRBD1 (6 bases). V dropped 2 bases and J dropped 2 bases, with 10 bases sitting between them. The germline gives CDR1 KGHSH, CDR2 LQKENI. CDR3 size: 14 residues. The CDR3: CASSPDRPPYEQYF. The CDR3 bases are TGTGCCAGCTCACCAGACAGGCCCCCCTACGAGCAGTACTTC.

For the CDR3, the DNA is TGTGCCAGCAGTTACTCACAGGGCGGGAGTGAAGCTTTCTTT. Residues: CASSYSQGGSEAFF. The chain recombines TRBV6-5 with TRBJ1-1; weak D call: TRBD1 (6 bases). This CDR3 comprises 14 residues. CDR1 is MNHEY and CDR2 is SVGAGI in the germline V gene. V lost 0 bases and J 7 bases, leaving 12 bases between the germline ends.

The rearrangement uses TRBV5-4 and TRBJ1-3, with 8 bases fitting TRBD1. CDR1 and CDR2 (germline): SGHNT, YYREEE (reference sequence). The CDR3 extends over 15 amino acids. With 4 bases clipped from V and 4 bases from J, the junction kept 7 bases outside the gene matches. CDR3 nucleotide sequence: TGTGCCAGCAGCCCAGGGGGCAAGCCCGGAAACACCATATATTTT. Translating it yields CASSPGGKPGNTIYF.

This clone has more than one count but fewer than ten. The CDR3 reads CASSQVAEFQPQHF. In DNA, the CDR3 is TGCGCCAGCAGCCAAGTAGCTGAATTTCAGCCCCAGCATTTT. The rearrangement joins TRBV4-3 to TRBJ1-5; D not certain. V gave up 1 base and J gave up 6 bases, with 10 bases separating them. The CDR3 length is 14 residues. Germline values: CDR1 LGHNA, CDR2 YSLEER.